This T cell receptor beta chain was sequenced for a study of PD-1 blockade in classical Hodgkin lymphoma. Time point denoted: newly diagnosed, previously untreated cHL patient sample. Magnetic negative selection of thawed PBMCs yielded the CD8+ T cells. Comparison samples consisted of PBMCs from newly diagnosed, untreated classical Hodgkin lymphoma. Broader study findings: TCR diversity at baseline was reported to be reduced in newly diagnosed patients relative to healthy donors. Repertoire difference causes, possibly disease activity or prior therapy, remain undefined.

The assay was immunoSEQ multiplex PCR, and TCRdb's table has in-frame clones only and misses some. The table records 3,000 or so clones, around 80% of them present only once. The CDR3 totals 12 residues. V was cut by 5 bases and J by 0 bases, with 4 bases left in between. The germline V gene has CDR1 ENHRY and CDR2 SYGVKD. To note about this clone: What it binds is not known.

This sequence was found in a human donor with classical Hodgkin lymphoma. The chain links TRBV10-3 to TRBJ2-5, with D unresolved. The source material was CD8+ T cells from blood. The CDR3 is CAISQNQETQYF. CDR3 DNA sequence: TGTGCCATCAGTCAAAACCAAGAGACCCAGTACTTC.